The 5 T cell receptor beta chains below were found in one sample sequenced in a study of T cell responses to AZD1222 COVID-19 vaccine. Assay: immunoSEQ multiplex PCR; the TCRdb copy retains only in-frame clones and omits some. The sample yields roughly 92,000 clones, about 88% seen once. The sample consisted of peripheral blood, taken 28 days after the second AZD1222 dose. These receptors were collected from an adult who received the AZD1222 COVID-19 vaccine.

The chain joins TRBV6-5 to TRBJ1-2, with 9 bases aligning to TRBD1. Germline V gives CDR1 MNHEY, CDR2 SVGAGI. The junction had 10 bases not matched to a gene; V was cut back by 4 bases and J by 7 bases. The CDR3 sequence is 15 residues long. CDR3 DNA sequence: TGTGCCAGCAGTTCCCAGACAGGGGGTATCGGTGGCTACACCTTC. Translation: CASSSQTGGIGGYTF.

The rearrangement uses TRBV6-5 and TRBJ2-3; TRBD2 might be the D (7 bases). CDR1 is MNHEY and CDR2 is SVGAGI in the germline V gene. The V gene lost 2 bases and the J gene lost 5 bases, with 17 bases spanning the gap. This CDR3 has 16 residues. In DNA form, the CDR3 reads TGTGCCAGCAGTTACAACGCGGGGGCCGGGGGAGATACGCAGTATTTT. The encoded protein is CASSYNAGAGGDTQYF.

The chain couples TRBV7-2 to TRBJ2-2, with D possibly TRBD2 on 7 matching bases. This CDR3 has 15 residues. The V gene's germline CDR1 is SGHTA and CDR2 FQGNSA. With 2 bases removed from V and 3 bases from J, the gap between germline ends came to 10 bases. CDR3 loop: CASSLRGGDTGELFF. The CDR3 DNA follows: TGTGCCAGCAGCTTAAGGGGGGGCGACACCGGGGAGCTGTTTTTT.

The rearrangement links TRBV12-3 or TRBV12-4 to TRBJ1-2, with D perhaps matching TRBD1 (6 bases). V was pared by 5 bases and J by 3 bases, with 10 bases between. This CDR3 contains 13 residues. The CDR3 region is CASSPNRDYGYTF. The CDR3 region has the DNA TGTGCCAGCAGTCCGAACAGGGACTATGGCTACACCTTC.

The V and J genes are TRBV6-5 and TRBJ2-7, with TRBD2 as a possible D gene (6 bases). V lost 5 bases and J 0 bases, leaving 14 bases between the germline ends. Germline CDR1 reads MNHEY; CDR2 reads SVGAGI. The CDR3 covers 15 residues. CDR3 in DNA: TGTGCCAGCAGTCAATGGACCGGGGGCTCCTACGAGCAGTACTTC. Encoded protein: CASSQWTGGSYEQYF.